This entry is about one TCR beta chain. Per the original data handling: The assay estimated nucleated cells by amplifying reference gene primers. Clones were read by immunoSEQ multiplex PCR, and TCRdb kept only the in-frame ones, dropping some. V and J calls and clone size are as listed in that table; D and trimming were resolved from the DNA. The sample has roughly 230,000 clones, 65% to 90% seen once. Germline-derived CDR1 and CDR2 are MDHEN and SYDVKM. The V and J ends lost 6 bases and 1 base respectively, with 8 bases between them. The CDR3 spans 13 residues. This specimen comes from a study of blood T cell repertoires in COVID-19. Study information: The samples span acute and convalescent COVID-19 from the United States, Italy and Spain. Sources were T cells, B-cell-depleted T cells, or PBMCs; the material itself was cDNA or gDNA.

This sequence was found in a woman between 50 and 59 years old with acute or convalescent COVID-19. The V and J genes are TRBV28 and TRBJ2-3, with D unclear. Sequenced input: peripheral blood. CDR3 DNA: TGTGCCAGCAGGTACCCAGGCACAGATACGCAGTATTTT. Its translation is CASRYPGTDTQYF.